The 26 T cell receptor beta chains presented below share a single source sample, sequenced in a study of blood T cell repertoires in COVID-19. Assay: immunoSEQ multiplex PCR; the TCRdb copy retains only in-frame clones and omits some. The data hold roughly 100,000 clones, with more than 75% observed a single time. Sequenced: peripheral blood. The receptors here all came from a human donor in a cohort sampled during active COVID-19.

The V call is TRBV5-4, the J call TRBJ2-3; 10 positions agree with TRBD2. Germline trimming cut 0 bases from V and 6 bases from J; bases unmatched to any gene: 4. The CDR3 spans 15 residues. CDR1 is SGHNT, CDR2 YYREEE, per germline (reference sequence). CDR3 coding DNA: TGTGCCAGCAGCTTGGAAGCGGGGGGGCAGGATACGCAGTATTTT. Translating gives CASSLEAGGQDTQYF.

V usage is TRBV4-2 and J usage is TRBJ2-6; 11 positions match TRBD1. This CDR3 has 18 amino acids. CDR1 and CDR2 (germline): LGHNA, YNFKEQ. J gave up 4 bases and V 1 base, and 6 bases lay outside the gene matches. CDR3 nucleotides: TGTGCCAGCAGCCAAGGGACAGGGGGCGCCTCCGGGGCCAACGTCCTGACTTTC. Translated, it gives CASSQGTGGASGANVLTF.

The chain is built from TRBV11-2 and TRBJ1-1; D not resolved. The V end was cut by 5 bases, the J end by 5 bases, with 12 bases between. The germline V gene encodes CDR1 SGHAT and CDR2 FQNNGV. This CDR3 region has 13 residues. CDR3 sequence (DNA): TGTGCCAGCAGCGATATCGCGGGGACTGAAGCTTTCTTT. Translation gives CASSDIAGTEAFF.

The CDR3 is CASSARPTRFGTDTQYF. In nucleotides, the CDR3 is TGTGCCAGCAGCGCACGACCGACTAGGTTTGGGACAGATACGCAGTATTTT. The V call is TRBV9, the J call TRBJ2-3; maybe TRBD2 (6 bases). V was clipped by 3 bases and J by 3 bases, with 20 bases between them. This CDR3 contains 17 residues. Germline CDR1 SGDLS, CDR2 YYNGEE.

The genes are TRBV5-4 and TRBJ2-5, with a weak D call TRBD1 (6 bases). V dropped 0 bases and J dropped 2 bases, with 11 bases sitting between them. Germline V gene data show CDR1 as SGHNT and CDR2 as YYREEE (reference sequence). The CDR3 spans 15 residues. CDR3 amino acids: CASSLEPDRQETQYF. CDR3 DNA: TGTGCCAGCAGCTTGGAACCGGACAGACAAGAGACCCAGTACTTC.

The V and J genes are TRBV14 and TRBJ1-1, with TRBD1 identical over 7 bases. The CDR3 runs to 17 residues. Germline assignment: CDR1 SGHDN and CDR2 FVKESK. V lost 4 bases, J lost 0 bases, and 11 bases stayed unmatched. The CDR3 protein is CASSLRQGNEVNTEAFF. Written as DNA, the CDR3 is TGTGCCAGCAGCCTGAGACAGGGAAATGAGGTGAACACTGAAGCTTTCTTT.

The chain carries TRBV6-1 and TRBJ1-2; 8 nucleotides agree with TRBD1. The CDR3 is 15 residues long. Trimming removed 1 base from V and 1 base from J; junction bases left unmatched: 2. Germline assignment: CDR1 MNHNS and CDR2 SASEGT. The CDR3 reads CASSEDRGINYGYTF. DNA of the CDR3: TGTGCCAGCAGTGAAGACAGGGGGATTAACTATGGCTACACCTTC.

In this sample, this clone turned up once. CDR3 loop: CASSTGQRETQYF. In nucleotides, the CDR3 is TGTGCCAGCAGTACGGGACAGCGAGAGACCCAGTACTTC. The V gene is TRBV28, the J gene TRBJ2-5; 7 bases are a match to TRBD1. The CDR3 consists of 13 residues. V lost 5 bases to trimming and J lost 4 bases; unmatched junction nucleotides: 4. Germline V CDR1 and CDR2: MDHEN, SYDVKM.

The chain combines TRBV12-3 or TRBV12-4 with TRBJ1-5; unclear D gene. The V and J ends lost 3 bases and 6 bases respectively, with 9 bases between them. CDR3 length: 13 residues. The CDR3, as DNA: TGTGCCAGCAGTTTCGCGGGAGGTCAGCCCCAGCATTTT. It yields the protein CASSFAGGQPQHF.

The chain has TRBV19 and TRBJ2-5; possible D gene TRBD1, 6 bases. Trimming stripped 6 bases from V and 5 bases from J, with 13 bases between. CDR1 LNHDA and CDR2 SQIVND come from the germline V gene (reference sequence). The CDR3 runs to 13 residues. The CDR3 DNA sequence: TGTGCCAGTAGATCAGGGGACCGGGAGACCCAGTACTTC. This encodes CASRSGDRETQYF.

The CDR3: CASSVGEGSNSPLHF. The CDR3 bases are TGTGCCAGCAGCGTAGGCGAGGGATCTAATTCACCCCTCCACTTT. This chain links TRBV9 with TRBJ1-6; D call uncertain. Germline-derived CDR1 and CDR2 are SGDLS and YYNGEE. Between the trimmed V and J ends, which lost 0 bases and 6 bases, there was a span of 10 bases. CDR3 length: 15 amino acids.

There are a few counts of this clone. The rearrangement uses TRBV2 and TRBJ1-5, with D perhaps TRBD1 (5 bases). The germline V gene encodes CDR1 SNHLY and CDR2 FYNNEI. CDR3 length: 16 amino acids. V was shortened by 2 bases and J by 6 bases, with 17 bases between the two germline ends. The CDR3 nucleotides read TGTGCCAGCAGTGAAAAAGGGGCAGGGTTCGCTCAGCCCCAGCATTTT. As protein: CASSEKGAGFAQPQHF. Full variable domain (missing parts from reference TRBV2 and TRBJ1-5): EPEVTQTPSHQVTQMGQEVILRCVPISNHLYFYWYRQILGQKVEFLVSFYNNEISEKSEIFDDQFSVERPDGSNFTLKIRSTKLEDSAMYFCASSEKGAGFAQPQHFGDGTRLSIL.

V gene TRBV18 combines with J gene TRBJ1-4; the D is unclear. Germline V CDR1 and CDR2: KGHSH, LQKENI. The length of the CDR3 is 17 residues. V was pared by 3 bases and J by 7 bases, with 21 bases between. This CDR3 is CASSPDSTSGVGEKLFF. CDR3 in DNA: TGTGCCAGCTCACCTGATTCGACTTCTGGCGTTGGTGAAAAACTGTTTTTT.

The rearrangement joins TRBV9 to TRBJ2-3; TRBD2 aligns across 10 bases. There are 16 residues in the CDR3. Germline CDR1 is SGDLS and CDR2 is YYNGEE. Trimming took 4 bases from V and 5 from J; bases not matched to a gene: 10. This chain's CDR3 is CASSLSGGASGDTQYF. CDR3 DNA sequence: TGTGCCAGCAGCCTAAGCGGGGGGGCTTCCGGAGATACGCAGTATTTT.

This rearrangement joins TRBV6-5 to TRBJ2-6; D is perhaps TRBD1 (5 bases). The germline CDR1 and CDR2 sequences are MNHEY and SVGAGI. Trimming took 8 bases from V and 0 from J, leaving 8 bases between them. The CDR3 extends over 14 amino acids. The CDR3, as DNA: TGTGCCAGCTCAGGGCCCTCTGGGGCCAACGTCCTGACTTTC. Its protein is CASSGPSGANVLTF.

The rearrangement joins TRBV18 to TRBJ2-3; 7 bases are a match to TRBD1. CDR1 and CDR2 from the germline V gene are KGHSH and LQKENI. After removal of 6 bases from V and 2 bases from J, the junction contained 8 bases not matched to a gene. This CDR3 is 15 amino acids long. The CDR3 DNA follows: TGTGCCAGCTCCCAGGGGGTTGGAAACACAGATACGCAGTATTTT. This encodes CASSQGVGNTDTQYF.

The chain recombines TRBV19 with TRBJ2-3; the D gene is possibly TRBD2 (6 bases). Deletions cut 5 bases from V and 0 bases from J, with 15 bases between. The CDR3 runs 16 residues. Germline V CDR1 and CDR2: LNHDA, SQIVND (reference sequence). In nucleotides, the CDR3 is TGTGCCAGTAGTGACCCTGGCGGGACTAGCACAGATACGCAGTATTTT. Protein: CASSDPGGTSTDTQYF. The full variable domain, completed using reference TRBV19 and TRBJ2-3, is DGGITQSPKYLFRKEGQNVTLSCEQNLNHDAMYWYRQDPGQGLRLIYYSQIVNDFQKGDIAEGYSVSREKKESFPLTVTSAQKNPTAFYLCASSDPGGTSTDTQYFGPGTRLTVL.

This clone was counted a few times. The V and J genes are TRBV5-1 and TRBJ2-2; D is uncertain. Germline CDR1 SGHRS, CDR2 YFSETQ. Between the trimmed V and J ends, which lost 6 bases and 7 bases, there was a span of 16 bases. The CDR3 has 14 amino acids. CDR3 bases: TGCGCCAGCAAGTTCACGCGATCCGGCGGGGAGCTGTTTTTT. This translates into CASKFTRSGGELFF.

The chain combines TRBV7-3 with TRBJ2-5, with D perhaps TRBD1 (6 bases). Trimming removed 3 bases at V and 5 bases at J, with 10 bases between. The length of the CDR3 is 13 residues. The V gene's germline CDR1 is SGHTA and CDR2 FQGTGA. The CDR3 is CASSLRQGETQYF. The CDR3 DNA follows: TGTGCCAGCAGCTTGAGGCAGGGGGAGACCCAGTACTTC.

CDR3: CASSTRGGVANTQYF. For the CDR3, the DNA is TGTGCCAGCAGCACTCGGGGGGGCGTGGCAAATACGCAGTATTTT. The chain has TRBV7-2 and TRBJ2-3; 8 nucleotides match TRBD2. In germline, CDR1 is SGHTA, CDR2 FQGNSA. This CDR3 comprises 15 residues. V lost 5 bases, J lost 7 bases, and 11 bases stayed unmatched.

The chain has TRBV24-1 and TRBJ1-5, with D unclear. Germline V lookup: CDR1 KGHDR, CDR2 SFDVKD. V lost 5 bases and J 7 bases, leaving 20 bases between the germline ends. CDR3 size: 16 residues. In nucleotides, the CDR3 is TGTGCCACCAGTGCCGGGGAAGGTTTCAGCCGCCAGCCCCAGCATTTT. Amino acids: CATSAGEGFSRQPQHF.

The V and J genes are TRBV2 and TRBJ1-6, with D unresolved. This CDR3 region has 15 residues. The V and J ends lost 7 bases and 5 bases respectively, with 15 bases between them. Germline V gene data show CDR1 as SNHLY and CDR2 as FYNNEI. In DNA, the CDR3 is TGTGCCAGCACTCCCAGACCGCGGAATAATTCACCCCTCCACTTT. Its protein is CASTPRPRNNSPLHF.

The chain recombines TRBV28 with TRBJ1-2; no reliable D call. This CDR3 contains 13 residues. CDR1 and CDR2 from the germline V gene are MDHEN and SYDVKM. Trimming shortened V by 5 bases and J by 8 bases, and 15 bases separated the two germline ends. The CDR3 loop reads CASSPPPAGGYTF. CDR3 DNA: TGTGCCAGCAGTCCCCCCCCAGCAGGCGGCTACACCTTC.

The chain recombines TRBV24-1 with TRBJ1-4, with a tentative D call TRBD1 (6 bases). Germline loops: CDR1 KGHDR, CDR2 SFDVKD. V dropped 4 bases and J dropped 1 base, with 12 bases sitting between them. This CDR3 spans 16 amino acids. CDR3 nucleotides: TGTGCCACCAGTGAGTCCACAGGGAGAACTAATGAAAAACTGTTTTTT. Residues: CATSESTGRTNEKLFF.

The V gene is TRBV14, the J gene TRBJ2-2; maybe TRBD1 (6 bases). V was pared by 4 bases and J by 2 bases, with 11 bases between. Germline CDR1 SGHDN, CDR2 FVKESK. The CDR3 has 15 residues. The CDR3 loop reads CASSLDRLNTGELFF. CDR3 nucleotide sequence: TGTGCCAGCAGCCTCGACAGGTTAAACACCGGGGAGCTGTTTTTT.

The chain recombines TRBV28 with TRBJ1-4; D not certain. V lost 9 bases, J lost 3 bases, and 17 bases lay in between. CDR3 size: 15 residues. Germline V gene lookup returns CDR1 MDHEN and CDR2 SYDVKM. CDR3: CASRRGPGSNEKLFF. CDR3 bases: TGTGCCAGTAGGCGAGGGCCCGGGTCTAATGAAAAACTGTTTTTT.